This T cell receptor beta chain was captured in a study of blood T cell repertoires in COVID-19. The CDR3 runs 12 residues. The V end lost 2 bases, the J end lost 5 bases, and 6 bases lay between the germline ends. Germline V lookup: CDR1 MDHEN, CDR2 SYDVKM. Assay: immunoSEQ multiplex PCR; the TCRdb copy retains only in-frame clones and omits some. The data hold about 83,000 clones, with around 86% observed a single time. This TCR derives from an elderly man with active or convalescent COVID-19. Sequenced: peripheral blood. The rearrangement joins TRBV28 to TRBJ1-2, with D hard to call. The CDR3 here is CASSLRGYGYTF. The CDR3 bases are TGTGCCAGCAGTTTACGGGGATATGGCTACACCTTC.